Listed here are 20 T cell receptor beta chains from one sample, sequenced in a study of shared clonotypes between healthy human individuals (dated by TCRdb to between 2020 and 2021). To prepare the library, the immunoSEQ multiplex PCR assay was applied. Entries here come from immuneACCESS through TCRdb and include only in-frame sequences with V and J called. Some clones fail to appear in such tables; in the studies checked, an unresolved V gene covers under half of the shortfall, and the cause of the remainder is unknown. This sample lists about 2,100,000 clones; roughly 91% were detected once. The ten most abundant clones make up roughly 1.8% of the sample. CD8 naive samples consisted of CD45RO-negative cells that were positively selected for CCR7, yielding a CD45RA+CCR7+ population without TemRA cells. Sequenced input: naive CD8+ T cells from PBMCs. The cell subset or site tag for this specimen amounts to: CD45RA+CCR7+. The origin of the receptors is a man in his late teens or twenties in good health. Some clones in this sample may be carry-over from other donors' samples.

V gene TRBV6-6 combines with J gene TRBJ2-2; D is perhaps TRBD1 (5 bases). V was clipped by 0 bases and J by 5 bases, with 7 bases between them. Looked up from germline, CDR1 is MNHNY and CDR2 is SVGAGI (reference sequence). The CDR3 contains 14 residues. CDR3 loop: CASSYSKGTGELFF. CDR3 DNA sequence: TGTGCCAGCAGTTACTCGAAGGGGACCGGGGAGCTGTTTTTT.

This sequence joins TRBV6-1 and TRBJ2-1; tentatively, D is TRBD1 or TRBD2 (6 bases each). V lost 11 bases, J lost 7 bases, and 9 bases lay in between. Germline V gives CDR1 MNHNS, CDR2 SASEGT. This CDR3 has 10 residues. The CDR3: CAGGGNEQFF. The CDR3 DNA reads TGTGCCGGAGGGGGGAATGAGCAGTTCTTC.

This clone was seen once. CDR3 protein: CASSLSVVGLAVPDTQYF. CDR3 DNA sequence: TGTGCCAGCAGCTTATCGGTAGTCGGGCTAGCGGTACCAGATACGCAGTATTTT. This chain links TRBV7-9 with TRBJ2-3, with 7 bases aligning to TRBD2. Germline CDR1 is SEHNR and CDR2 is FQNEAQ (reference sequence). Unmatched junction bases numbered 15, after V lost 2 bases and J lost 4 bases. The CDR3 consists of 18 residues.

The chain carries TRBV27 and TRBJ2-1; D remains ambiguous. Germline V gene lookup returns CDR1 MNHEY and CDR2 SMNVEV (reference sequence). CDR3 length: 14 amino acids. The ends were cut back, 3 bases at V and 1 base at J, with 7 bases in the middle. CDR3 residues: CASSLTKSYNEQFF. For the CDR3, the DNA is TGTGCCAGCAGTTTGACGAAGTCCTACAATGAGCAGTTCTTC.

This chain's CDR3 is CATKSDPNTEAFF. DNA of the CDR3: TGTGCCACAAAAAGCGACCCCAACACTGAAGCTTTCTTT. The rearrangement joins TRBV15 to TRBJ1-1; D not resolved. The CDR3 length is 13 residues. Germline V gene sequence: CDR1 LNHNV, CDR2 YYDKDF (reference sequence). V gave up 9 bases and J gave up 2 bases, with 13 bases separating them.

This chain joins TRBV27 and TRBJ2-7; D tentatively fits TRBD1 or TRBD2 (5 bases each). V lost 8 bases, J lost 3 bases, and 17 bases lay in between. CDR1 and CDR2 (germline): MNHEY, SMNVEV (reference sequence). This CDR3 has 14 amino acids. In DNA, the CDR3 is TGTGCCAGCGGCCTTTGGGGGAGTGGCTACGAGCAGTACTTC. Its protein is CASGLWGSGYEQYF.

This clone was seen a single time. The chain joins TRBV6-6 to TRBJ2-1, with 9 bases identical to TRBD2. In germline, CDR1 is MNHNY, CDR2 SVGAGI (reference sequence). The CDR3 totals 16 residues. J gave up 4 bases and V 0 bases, and 4 bases lay outside the gene matches. The CDR3 coding sequence is TGTGCCAGCAGTTACTCTCCAGCGGGAGGTTACAATGAGCAGTTCTTC. Translating gives CASSYSPAGGYNEQFF.

The genes are TRBV7-2 and TRBJ2-3; maybe TRBD2 (5 bases). With 5 bases removed from V and 6 bases from J, the gap between germline ends came to 12 bases. The germline V gene encodes CDR1 SGHTA and CDR2 FQGNSA. CDR3 length equals 13 residues. CDR3 loop: CASSPTRADTQYF. For the CDR3, the DNA is TGTGCCAGCAGCCCCACGAGGGCCGATACGCAGTATTTT.

This clone was observed a handful of times. This chain connects TRBV16 to TRBJ2-2; a possible D gene is TRBD2 (6 bases). CDR1 is KGHSY and CDR2 is FQNENV in the germline V gene. This CDR3 comprises 15 residues. The V end lost 1 base, the J end lost 6 bases, and 12 bases lay between the germline ends. CDR3 protein: CASSQFGGMAGELFF. The CDR3 DNA sequence: TGTGCCAGCAGCCAATTCGGGGGAATGGCCGGGGAGCTGTTTTTT.

The chain joins TRBV7-9 to TRBJ2-3; the D gene could be TRBD1 or TRBD2 (5 bases each). The germline gives CDR1 SEHNR, CDR2 FQNEAQ (reference sequence). Trimming took off 4 bases at V and 6 bases at J, with 14 bases between the two ends. This CDR3 region has 14 residues. CDR3: CASSSERGGDTQYF. The CDR3 DNA reads as TGTGCCAGCAGCTCCGAGAGGGGCGGGGATACGCAGTATTTT. Drawing the rest from reference TRBV7-9 and TRBJ2-3, the complete variable domain is DTGVSQNPRHKITKRGQNVTFRCDPISEHNRLYWYRQTLGQGPEFLTYFQNEAQLEKSRLLSDRFSAERPKGSFSTLEIQRTEQGDSAMYLCASSSERGGDTQYFGPGTRLTVL.

The rearrangement links TRBV6-5 to TRBJ1-2; no definite D call. The CDR3 has 13 residues. CDR1 and CDR2 from the germline V gene are MNHEY and SVGAGI. Trimming shortened V by 5 bases and J by 3 bases, and 10 bases separated the two germline ends. DNA of the CDR3: TGTGCCAGCAGTCCCTCAGCCTACTATGGCTACACCTTC. Translated, it gives CASSPSAYYGYTF.

CDR3 sequence: CASSEGALYEQYF. CDR3 sequence (DNA): TGTGCCAGCAGTGAAGGGGCCCTCTACGAGCAGTACTTC. The chain combines TRBV2 with TRBJ2-7; D is unresolved. CDR1 is SNHLY, CDR2 FYNNEI, per germline. The V end lost 1 base, the J end lost 3 bases, and 7 bases lay between the germline ends. The CDR3 length is 13 residues.

The chain has TRBV29-1 and TRBJ2-3; D is undetermined. Trimming left V 4 bases short and J 4 bases short, with 15 bases between. This CDR3 spans 14 amino acids. CDR1 SQVTM and CDR2 ANQGSEA come from the germline V gene. In DNA, the CDR3 is TGCAGCGTTGGACCTTCGAGCCTTTCAGATACGCAGTATTTT. It specifies CSVGPSSLSDTQYF.

The rearrangement links TRBV27 to TRBJ1-2, with D hard to call. Germline V CDR1 and CDR2: MNHEY, SMNVEV (reference sequence). There are 14 residues in the CDR3. Trimming pared 2 bases from V and 6 bases from J, leaving 13 bases between. CDR3 DNA: TGTGCCAGCAGTTTAATAAACGGAATGAATGGCTACACCTTC. This translates into CASSLINGMNGYTF.

This clone has more than one count but fewer than ten. The chain combines TRBV30 with TRBJ1-1; 7 bases are shared with TRBD1. V shed 4 bases, J shed 4 bases, and the junction held 9 bases outside the gene matches. The CDR3 sequence is 14 residues long. CDR1 and CDR2 (germline): GTSNPN, SVGIG (reference sequence). As DNA, the CDR3 is TGTGCCTGGACGACAGGGTCGAAGTCCACTGAAGCTTTCTTT. This translates into CAWTTGSKSTEAFF.

The chain is built from TRBV4-3 and TRBJ1-1; unclear D gene. V shed 4 bases and J shed 8 bases, with 14 bases lying between them. The CDR3 has 13 amino acids. Germline values: CDR1 LGHNA, CDR2 YSLEER. CDR3 sequence: CASSPGLISEAFF. CDR3 nucleotides: TGCGCCAGCAGCCCGGGCCTTATAAGCGAAGCTTTCTTT.

This clone has more than one count but fewer than ten. The rearrangement joins TRBV9 to TRBJ2-2, with D uncertain. This CDR3 is built from 13 residues. Germline CDR1 SGDLS, CDR2 YYNGEE. The V and J ends lost 1 base and 5 bases respectively, with 6 bases between them. The chain's CDR3 is CASSVTQTGELFF. CDR3 coding DNA: TGTGCCAGCAGCGTAACTCAGACCGGGGAGCTGTTTTTT.

The rearrangement joins TRBV7-9 to TRBJ1-1; D is perhaps TRBD1 (5 bases). Germline V gene lookup returns CDR1 SEHNR and CDR2 FQNEAQ (reference sequence). The CDR3 has 15 residues. Between the trimmed V and J ends, which lost 5 bases and 0 bases, there was a span of 13 bases. The CDR3 loop is CASSPIGGVNTEAFF. In DNA, the CDR3 is TGTGCCAGCAGCCCCATCGGGGGGGTGAACACTGAAGCTTTCTTT.

With respect to this clone: The same CDR3 is also encoded by other DNA sequences in this sample. The V and J genes are TRBV27 and TRBJ1-2; D is possibly TRBD1 (6 bases). Trimming removed 3 bases from V and 4 bases from J, with 9 bases in between. There are 13 residues in the CDR3. Germline V gene sequence: CDR1 MNHEY, CDR2 SMNVEV (reference sequence). In DNA, the CDR3 is TGTGCCAGCAGTTTCGGCAGGGGCTATGGCTACACCTTC. This translates into CASSFGRGYGYTF.

This clone was seen once. The rearrangement joins TRBV7-9 to TRBJ2-7, with D possibly TRBD1 on 6 matching bases. Germline CDR1 reads SEHNR; CDR2 reads FQNEAQ (reference sequence). With 4 bases removed from V and 2 bases from J, the gap between germline ends came to 24 bases. The CDR3 loop spans 18 amino acids. This chain's CDR3 is CASSSSGHQHPLTYEQYF. The CDR3 DNA reads as TGTGCCAGCAGCTCCTCGGGACACCAGCACCCACTAACCTACGAGCAGTACTTC.